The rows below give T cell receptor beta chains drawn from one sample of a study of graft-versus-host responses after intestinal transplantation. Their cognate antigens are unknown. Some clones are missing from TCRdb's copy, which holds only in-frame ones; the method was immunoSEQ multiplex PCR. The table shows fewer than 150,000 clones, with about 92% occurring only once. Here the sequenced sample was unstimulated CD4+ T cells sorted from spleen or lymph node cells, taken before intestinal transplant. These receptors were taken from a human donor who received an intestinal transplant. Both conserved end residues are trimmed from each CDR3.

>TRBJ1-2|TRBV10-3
AISEFQGARDGYT
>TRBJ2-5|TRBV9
ASSFLGEETQY
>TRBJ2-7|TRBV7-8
ASSPHRDRTYEQY
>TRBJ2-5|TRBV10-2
ASSEIRGETQY
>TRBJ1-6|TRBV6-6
ASRLVYNSPLH
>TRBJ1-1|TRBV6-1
ASSEINTNTEAF
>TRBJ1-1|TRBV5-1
ASSLGAGGNTEAF
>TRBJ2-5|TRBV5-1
ASSVGLAGGLETQY
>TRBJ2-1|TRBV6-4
ASSPFGGVRYNEQF
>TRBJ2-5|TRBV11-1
ASSALRETQY
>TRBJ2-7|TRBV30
AWRKDRVRRALFYEQY
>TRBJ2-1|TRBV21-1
ASSGQGKGLGLGF
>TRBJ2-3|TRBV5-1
ASSLSVDTQY
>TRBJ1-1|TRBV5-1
ASSFDIRVGGNTEAF
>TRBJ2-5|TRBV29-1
SVSGQGETQY
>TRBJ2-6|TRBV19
ASSMSGANVLT
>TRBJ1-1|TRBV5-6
ASSWRTGEAF
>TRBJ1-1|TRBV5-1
ASSSEMNTEAF
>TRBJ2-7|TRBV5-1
ASSRGQSSYEQY
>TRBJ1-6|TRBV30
AWRGQGGTYNSPLH
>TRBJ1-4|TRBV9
ASSVFSGTGEKLF
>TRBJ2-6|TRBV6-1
ASGPWLSGANVLT
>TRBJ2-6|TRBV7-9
ASSRQGAAGANVLT
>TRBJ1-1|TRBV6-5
ASSRSGTLDEAF
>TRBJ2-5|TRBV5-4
ASSPRQKQETQY
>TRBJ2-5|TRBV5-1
ASSPGIQETQY
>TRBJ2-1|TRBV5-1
ASRYQGVDNERQF
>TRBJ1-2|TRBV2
ASKLPED
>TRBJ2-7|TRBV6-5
ASSEGYEQY
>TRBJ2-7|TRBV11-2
ASSFVNEQY
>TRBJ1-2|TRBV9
ASSGGQLPYGYT
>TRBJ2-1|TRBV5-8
ASNRGDNNEQF
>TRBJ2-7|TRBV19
ASSRTSGAYEQY
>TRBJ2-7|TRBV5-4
ASSLDRDRGYEQY
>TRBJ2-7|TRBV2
AGPGFGERYEQY
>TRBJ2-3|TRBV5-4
ASSLPGTGRY
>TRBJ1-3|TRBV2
ASSELALAGGNTIY
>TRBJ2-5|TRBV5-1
ASSLEAAKETQY
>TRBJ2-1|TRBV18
ASSPLAGGPGNEQF
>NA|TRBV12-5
ASGLGVRDEQY
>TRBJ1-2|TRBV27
ASSFQIDSFNYGYT
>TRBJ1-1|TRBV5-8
ASTRSGGVNTEAF
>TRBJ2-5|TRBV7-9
ASSLARTGLWPKETQY
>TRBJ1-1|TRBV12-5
ASGLAGTAEAF
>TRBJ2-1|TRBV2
ASTSTWTGGREQF
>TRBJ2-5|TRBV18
ASSPGGQETQY
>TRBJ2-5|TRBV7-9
ASSLGLAGGQAVH
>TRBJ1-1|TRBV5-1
ASSLVGGKNTEAF
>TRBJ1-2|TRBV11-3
ASSLQGDYGYT
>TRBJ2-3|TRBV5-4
ASSFFPRDTQY
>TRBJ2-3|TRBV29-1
SVGGTDTQY